The clone carrying this T cell receptor (beta chain) was found a few times. Expressed TCRB transcripts got sequenced, as all isolated RNA was reverse transcribed. Repertoires were generated with immunoSEQ multiplex PCR, while TCRdb's copy carries only in-frame clones and drops some. The sample has a few hundred thousand clones; 20% are singletons. This record belongs to a study of beta chain features in type 1 diabetes. The CDR3 is made up of 14 amino acids. Trimming took 5 bases from V and 5 from J, leaving 16 bases between them. Looked up from germline, CDR1 is MGHDK and CDR2 is SYGVNS. The sequence came from a woman aged 18-35 years in good health. This rearrangement joins TRBV25-1 to TRBJ2-7, with a possible D match to TRBD1 (7 bases). Source material: naive CD4+ T cells from blood. The CDR3 DNA reads as TGTGCCAGCAGTACTGCAGGGGGAGGCAACGAGCAGTACTTC. Translated: CASSTAGGGNEQYF.